This TCR beta chain came from a study of blood T cell repertoires in COVID-19. Study context: The samples span acute and convalescent COVID-19 from the United States, Italy and Spain. PBMCs, B-cell-depleted T cells, or T cells provided the cDNA or gDNA that made up the material.

Methods used by the authors: How many nucleated cells were present was estimated from reference gene primer amplification. The repertoire was sequenced with immunoSEQ multiplex PCR; TCRdb's copy has only in-frame clones and lacks some. Clonal size and the V and J genes are those of that table, whereas D and trimming came from the DNA. The repertoire has about 94,000 clones, 80% of them found once; the top ten carry 15% to 20%. The CDR3 consists of 18 residues. The V gene end was trimmed by 10 bases and the J gene end by 0 bases; junction bases not matched to a gene: 16. Germline V gene lookup returns CDR1 LNHDA and CDR2 SQIVND (reference sequence).

The sequence was obtained from a woman aged 80 or over with acute or convalescent COVID-19. Sequenced: peripheral blood. The chain combines TRBV19 with TRBJ1-2, with 11 bases lining up with TRBD1. This CDR3 reads CATRDLTGQGVANYGYTF. In DNA form, the CDR3 reads TGTGCCACCCGAGACTTGACGGGACAGGGGGTAGCTAACTATGGCTACACCTTC.